A selection of T cell receptor beta chains follows, all from one sample in a study of CD8+ T cells in alopecia areata. Profiled with immunoSEQ multiplex PCR; TCRdb holds only in-frame clones, not every one. The data contain 90,000 to 100,000 clones, about 58% of them singletons. The sample in question was CD8+ T cells sorted from blood, obtained at week 4, from a patient treated with tofacitinib. These receptors were collected from a human donor with alopecia areata. Each CDR3 is given with its conserved first and last residue. Each record gives: clone size, D gene, J gene, V gene, CDR3 protein, CDR3 DNA. D genes are given only for firm matches. Size values are once, few and many counts, or a class for expanded clones, and some rows have none.

>few|TRBD1|TRBJ1-1|TRBV9
CASSAGQGENTEAFF
TGTGCCAGCAGCGCCGGACAGGGGGAGAACACTGAAGCTTTCTTT
>NA|NA|TRBJ2-2|TRBV7-3
CASSLIRRDWGGELFF
TGTGCCAGCAGCTTAATTCGCCGGGATTGGGGCGGGGAGCTGTTTTTT
>NA|TRBD2|TRBJ2-3|TRBV4-3
CASSQDYPAGATDTQYF
TGCGCCAGCAGCCAAGATTATCCAGCGGGAGCCACAGATACGCAGTATTTT
>NA|NA|TRBJ1-1|TRBV27
CASSPTRVRVITEAFF
TGTGCCAGCAGTCCGACCAGGGTAAGGGTGATCACTGAAGCTTTCTTT
>NA|NA|TRBJ1-3|TRBV23-1
CASSPEGCSGNTIYF
TGCGCCAGCAGTCCAGAGGGATGCTCTGGAAACACCATATATTTT
>NA|NA|TRBJ1-1|TRBV27
CASSPGGPNTEAFF
TGTGCCAGCAGCCCGGGGGGGCCGAACACTGAAGCTTTCTTT
>few|NA|TRBJ2-1|TRBV19
CASSGDGSSYNEQFF
TGTGCCAGTAGCGGGGACGGAAGCTCCTACAATGAGCAGTTCTTC
>NA|TRBD2|TRBJ2-6|TRBV11-2
CASSPGGRGGANVLTF
TGTGCCAGCAGCCCGGGAGGGAGGGGGGGGGCCAACGTCCTGACTTTC
>NA|NA|TRBJ1-2|TRBV6-5
CASSYSSEGVNYGYTF
TGTGCCAGCAGTTACTCGTCGGAGGGTGTGAACTATGGCTACACCTTC
>NA|NA|TRBJ2-7|TRBV6-5
CASNEGPSYEQYF
TGTGCCAGCAACGAGGGACCCTCCTACGAGCAGTACTTC
>NA|TRBD1|TRBJ2-5|TRBV7-9
CASSPQGARQETQYF
TGTGCCAGCAGCCCCCAGGGGGCGAGGCAAGAGACCCAGTACTTC
>once|NA|TRBJ2-7|TRBV29-1
CSVESGDRSYEQYF
TGCAGCGTTGAAAGCGGGGACAGGAGCTACGAGCAGTACTTC
>NA|NA|TRBJ2-6|TRBV27
CASSLLGTGGANVLTF
TGTGCCAGCAGTTTATTAGGAACGGGTGGGGCCAACGTCCTGACTTTC
>NA|NA|TRBJ2-7|TRBV25-1
CASSETLQGAYEQYF
TGTGCCAGCAGTGAAACCCTACAGGGCGCCTACGAGCAGTACTTC
>medium-sized|TRBD1|TRBJ2-3|TRBV29-1
CSAQWGQATDTQYF
TGCAGCGCGCAGTGGGGACAGGCCACAGATACGCAGTATTTT
>NA|TRBD1|TRBJ1-2|TRBV7-2
CASSLAGGKGGYTF
TGTGCCAGCAGCTTGGCAGGGGGAAAGGGTGGCTACACCTTC
>NA|TRBD2|TRBJ2-3|TRBV29-1
CSGLALDTQYF
TGCAGTGGACTAGCGCTAGATACGCAGTATTTT
>NA|TRBD2|TRBJ2-3|TRBV27
CASSSRGGPSHTQYF
TGTGCCAGCAGTTCACGGGGGGGCCCCTCACATACGCAGTATTTT
>few|NA|TRBJ2-5|TRBV7-2
CASSNDFELQETQYF
TGTGCCAGCAGCAATGATTTCGAGCTTCAAGAGACCCAGTACTTC
>NA|NA|TRBJ2-1|TRBV7-3
CASSFGNEQFF
TGTGCCAGCAGCTTTGGGAATGAGCAGTTCTTC
>NA|NA|TRBJ1-2|TRBV5-6
CASSLGTLYNYGYTF
TGTGCCAGCAGCTTGGGGACCCTATACAACTATGGCTACACCTTC
>NA|TRBD2|TRBJ2-3|TRBV5-1
CASSLKASGVGADTQYF
TGCGCCAGCAGCTTGAAGGCTAGCGGGGTCGGGGCAGATACGCAGTATTTT
>NA|TRBD1|TRBJ2-1|TRBV7-2
CASRQTGLYNEQFF
TGTGCCAGCAGACAGACAGGGCTATACAATGAGCAGTTCTTC
>NA|NA|TRBJ2-1|TRBV4-3
CASSQAGGHHYNEQFF
TGCGCCAGCAGCCAAGCGGGCGGACACCATTACAATGAGCAGTTCTTC
>few|NA|TRBJ1-1|TRBV5-1
CASSLGGNTEAFF
TGCGCCAGCAGCTTGGGCGGGAACACTGAAGCTTTCTTT
>NA|TRBD2|TRBJ2-3|TRBV7-2
CASSSPAGGTDTQYF
TGTGCCAGCAGCTCCCCGGCGGGGGGCACAGATACGCAGTATTTT
>NA|NA|TRBJ2-4|TRBV7-9
CASSLDVEVIQYF
TGTGCCAGCAGCTTAGATGTTGAGGTCATTCAGTACTTC
>NA|TRBD2|TRBJ2-3|TRBV18
CASSPGLGPAGDTQYF
TGTGCCAGCTCACCGGGACTAGGTCCCGCCGGAGATACGCAGTATTTT